This TCR beta chain stems from a study of cytomegalovirus exposure and HLA in healthy donors. The study, taken as a whole, reports: Later analysis identified a missense DCLRE1C variant that was linked to TCR beta V- and J-gene trimming. Earlier results showed most TCR beta V segments being productive about 87% or about 30% of the time.

A remark on this clone: Its antigen remains unknown.

Researchers ran the PCR with 60 Vbeta and 13 Jbeta primers. Sequencing was performed with immunoSEQ multiplex PCR; in TCRdb, only in-frame clones are kept and a portion is missing. The sample holds 55,000 to 70,000 clones. V shed 4 bases and J shed 0 bases, with 13 bases lying between them. The CDR3 runs to 15 residues. Germline loops: CDR1 SQVTM, CDR2 ANQGSEA. The chain is built from TRBV29-1 and TRBJ2-1; D may be TRBD1 (5 bases). Sequencing used PBMCs. This sequence was found in a female donor in good health and CMV-seropositive. The CDR3 loop reads CSVAKGSSSYNEQFF. CDR3 DNA: TGCAGCGTTGCTAAGGGGTCGAGCTCCTACAATGAGCAGTTCTTC.